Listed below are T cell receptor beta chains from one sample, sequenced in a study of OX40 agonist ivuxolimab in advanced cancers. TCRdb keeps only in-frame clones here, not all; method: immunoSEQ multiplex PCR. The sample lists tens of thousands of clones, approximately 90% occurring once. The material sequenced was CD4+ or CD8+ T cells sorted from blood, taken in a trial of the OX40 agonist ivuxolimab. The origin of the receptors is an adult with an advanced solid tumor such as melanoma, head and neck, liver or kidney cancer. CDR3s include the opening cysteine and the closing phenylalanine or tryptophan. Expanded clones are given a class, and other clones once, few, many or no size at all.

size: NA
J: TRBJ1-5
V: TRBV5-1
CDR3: CASSLAPGGNNQPQHF

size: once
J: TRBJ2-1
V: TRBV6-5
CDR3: CASSYSAGSDNEQFF

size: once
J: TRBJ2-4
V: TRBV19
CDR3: CASSDPGGLAKNIQYF

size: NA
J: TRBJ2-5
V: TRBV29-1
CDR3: CSAGRVSVGETQYF

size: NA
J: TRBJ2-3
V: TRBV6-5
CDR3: CASSQGYTDTQYF

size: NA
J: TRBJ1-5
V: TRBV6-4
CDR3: CASSDGTGGNQPQHF

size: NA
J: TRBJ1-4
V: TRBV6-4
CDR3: CASSIYDRPGDEGYEKLFF

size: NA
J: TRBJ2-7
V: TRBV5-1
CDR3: CASSAEGRDNEQYF

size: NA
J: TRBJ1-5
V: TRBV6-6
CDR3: CASSYSGHPNQPQHF

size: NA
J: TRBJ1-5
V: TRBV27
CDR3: CASSLNHVSLGNQPQHF

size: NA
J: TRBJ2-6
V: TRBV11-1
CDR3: CASSGVRSGANVLTF

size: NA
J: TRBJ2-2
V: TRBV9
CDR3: CASSPRTGDTGELFF

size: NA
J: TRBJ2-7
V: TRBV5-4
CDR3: CASSLAFRGVSYEQYF

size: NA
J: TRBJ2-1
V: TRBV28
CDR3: CASISLRASGSYNEQFF

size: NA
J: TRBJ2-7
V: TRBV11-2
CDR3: CASSLLGQGKVGSSYEQYF

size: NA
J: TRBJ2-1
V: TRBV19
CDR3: CASSIVAGNSNEQFF

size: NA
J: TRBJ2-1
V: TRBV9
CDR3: CASSRGNEQFF

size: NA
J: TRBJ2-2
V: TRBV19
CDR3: CASTPGQTTGELFF

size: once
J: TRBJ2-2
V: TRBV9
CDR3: CASSGSGTSNTGELFF

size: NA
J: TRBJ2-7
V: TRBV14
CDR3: CASSQDLSTFGSEQYF

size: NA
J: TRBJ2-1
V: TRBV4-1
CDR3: CASSPRHRVGYNEQFF

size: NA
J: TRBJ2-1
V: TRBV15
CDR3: CATSRATGTAYNEQFF

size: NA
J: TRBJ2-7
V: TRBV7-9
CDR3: CASSFGEGQVYEQYF

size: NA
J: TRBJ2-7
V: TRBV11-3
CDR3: CASSRGQGSYEQYF

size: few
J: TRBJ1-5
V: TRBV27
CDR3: CASSSTDQPQHF

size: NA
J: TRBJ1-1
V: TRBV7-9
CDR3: CASSWAANTEAFF

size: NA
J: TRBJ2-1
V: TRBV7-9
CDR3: CASSLAIYTLKANEQFF

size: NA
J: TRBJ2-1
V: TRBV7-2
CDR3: CASSLDIGTYNEQFF

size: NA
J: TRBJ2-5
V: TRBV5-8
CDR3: CASHNGTGKRETQYF

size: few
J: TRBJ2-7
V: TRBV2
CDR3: CASSLQREGREQYF

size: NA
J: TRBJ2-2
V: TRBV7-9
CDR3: CASSLIGGGTGELFF

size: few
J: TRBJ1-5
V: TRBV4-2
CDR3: CASSQATFRNQPQHF

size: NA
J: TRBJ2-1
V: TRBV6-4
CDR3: CAAARLAGGDNEQFF

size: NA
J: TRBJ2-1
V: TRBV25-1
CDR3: CASSTAGLRNNEQFF

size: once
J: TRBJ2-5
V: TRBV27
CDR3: CASSPARGTSGSSETQYF

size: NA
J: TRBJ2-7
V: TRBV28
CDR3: CASSSLQGRGEQYF

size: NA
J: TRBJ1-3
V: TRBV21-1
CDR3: CASSKETIGGKESGNTIYF

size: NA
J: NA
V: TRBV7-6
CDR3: CASSPGAGTYEQYF

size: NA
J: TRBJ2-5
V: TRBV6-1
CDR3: CASSTSVGWETQYF

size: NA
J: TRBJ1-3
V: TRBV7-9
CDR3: CASSLVAVYSGNTIYF